This TCR beta chain stems from a study of blood T cells in healthy people across ages (dated by TCRdb to 2014 to 2015). About the investigation overall: In model experiments, template switching captured roughly one uniquely barcoded TCR beta cDNA molecule for every two T cells. The study measured age-related changes in TCR beta repertoire diversity using deep sequencing normalized with unique cDNA molecular identifiers. The donors were split into four age groups: young (average approximately 16 years), middle-aged (39), aged (approximately 60) and long-lived (approximately 80). To avoid experimental bias, donors of different ages were spread randomly across the sequencing lanes. For two donors (one aged 18 to 29 and one aged 80 or older), the study analyzed two additional independent replicas of 1 million unique cDNA reads from the same blood draw.

The library came from 5' RACE. Sequencing relied on an Illumina HiSeq 2500. A second roughly 6 to 11 cycle PCR used a sample-barcoded 5' primer and a J-beta primer mix. A template-switch 5' adaptor carrying 12 random nucleotides introduced a unique molecular identifier onto each TCR beta cDNA molecule. Each sample yielded at least 2.5 million CDR3-containing paired-end reads. First-strand cDNA was synthesized from all RNA with the Mint cDNA synthesis kit, primed by a TRBC-specific oligonucleotide. Following uracil-DNA glycosylase treatment, all cDNA underwent a first 18-cycle PCR with the universal primers M1SS and BC2_uni_R. The authors processed their data as follows. For normalization, 1 million high-quality reads were randomly selected from each sample, with every read carrying a distinct molecular identifier. Reads sharing molecular identifiers were discarded rather than binned into consensus sequences. MiTCR, set to a Q25 quality threshold and the strictest error-elimination algorithm, was used for CDR3 identification, clonotype clustering and error correction. A nonparametric unseen species model using Euler transformation provided a lower-bound estimate of total TCR beta diversity. Clones were called with MiXCR by TCRdb after fastp trimmed the public reads at Q25, and only in-frame beta chains were retained. Entries are consolidated by CDR3 protein sequence, retaining the most common genes and DNA. The V and J calls come from TCRdb's annotation, not from the publication. For this sample the table gives under 2 million distinct CDR3 sequences, of which about 31% were detected only once. The ten largest clones represent 11% of the sample.

This clonotype has at least ten counts. This receptor's antigen is unknown. Per-base qualities were not stored, and no clone one base away is much larger. Including the terminal cysteine and phenylalanine, the CDR3 comprises 15 residues. The entry retains the CDR3 DNA only, 45 bases that are in frame from base 1. V ends up 7 bases short and J 5 bases short, with an unmatched junction base count of 7. The germline V gene sets CDR1 to SGHRS and CDR2 to YFSETQ. Summary of the overall study and its limitations: A strong correlation was found between observed TCR beta diversity and the percentage of naive T cells measured by flow cytometry. Bulk unsorted PBMC profiling prevented conclusive comparison of naive and antigen-experienced compartments. Donor CMV infection status was unknown, potentially confounding age-related changes in expanded clonotypes. Estimates of total diversity from one million sequenced T cells were regarded as lower bounds and underestimates. Observed TCR beta diversity per million T cells fell roughly linearly with age, and a significant reduction was already apparent by age roughly 40. Compared with the aged group, more naive CD4+ T cells, fewer expanded clones and increased TCR diversity were shown by the long-lived group, suggesting age selection.

The donors were roughly 39 Caucasian individuals from Russia, aged 6 to 90 years, who were systemically healthy. About 10 milliliters of peripheral blood were drawn from each donor into EDTA-treated Vacutainer tubes. PBMCs were isolated by Ficoll-Paque density-gradient centrifugation, with at least 7 million obtained per sample. Trizol reagent was used to extract total RNA from the PBMCs, yielding at least 6 micrograms per sample. For every donor, flow cytometry on a PBMC aliquot measured the percentage of naive CD45RAhigh/CD27high T cells. The chain couples TRBV5-1 to TRBJ2-1; the junction holds 12 bases that match TRBD2. The sample comprised blood. The clonotype originates from a woman aged 25 to 39 in good health. Read as DNA, the sequence is TGCGCCAGCGGAGGACTAGCGGGGATGAACAATGAGCAGTTCTTC. This gives the protein CASGGLAGMNNEQFF.